This TCR beta chain was identified in a study of shared clonotypes between healthy human individuals. Turning to the study itself: Plates per donor: three CD4 naive, three CD4 memory, two CD8 naive, one CD8 memory. Study-wide findings and caveats: The expectation was that sequencing depth would affect clonotype sharing among donors.

Division of CD4+ cells produced a CD45RA+ naive subset and a CD45RA-negative memory subset. As to this clone: Antigen unknown.

Genomic DNA (from each subset) was split evenly across several immunoSEQ plates. The method was immunoSEQ multiplex PCR; TCRdb's version includes in-frame clones alone and lacks a portion of them. The sample has 2,500,000 or so clones; approximately 94% are singletons. CDR1 KGHSH and CDR2 LQKENI come from the germline V gene. Deletions cut 1 base from V and 6 bases from J, with 13 bases between. This CDR3 is 14 amino acids long. The receptor comes from a man younger than 35 in good health. Some clones in this sample may be carry-over from other donors' samples. The chain has TRBV18 and TRBJ2-7, with TRBD1 as a possible D gene (6 bases). The sequenced sample was naive CD4+ T cells from PBMCs. Subset of the sample: CD45RA+ positively selected. CDR3 DNA sequence: TGTGCCAGCTCACCACTACAGGGCTTGGGCGAGCAGTACTTC. Its translation is CASSPLQGLGEQYF.